This TCR beta chain was retrieved from a study of blood T cells in healthy people across ages. Per the germline V gene, CDR1 is SGHNT and CDR2 is YENEEA. The CDR3 totals 15 residues. Through a sample-barcoded 5' primer and a J-beta primer mix, a second PCR was run for roughly 6 to 11 cycles. TCRdb re-called the 5' RACE reads with MiXCR, one entry per CDR3 protein. Altogether 800,000 or so distinct CDR3 sequences are present, approximately 65% being singletons, with the ten largest covering roughly 25%. The TCR was taken from a man aged 25-45 years in good health. Sequencing input: blood. The genes are TRBV11-3 and TRBJ2-7, with 9 bases aligning to TRBD1. The last part of the DNA fits TRBJ2-5 better; the J call may be wrong. This CDR3 is CASSAYRGPRETQYF. Here the CDR3 DNA reads TGTGCCAGCAGCGCGTACAGGGGGCCTAGAGAGACCCAGTACTTC.